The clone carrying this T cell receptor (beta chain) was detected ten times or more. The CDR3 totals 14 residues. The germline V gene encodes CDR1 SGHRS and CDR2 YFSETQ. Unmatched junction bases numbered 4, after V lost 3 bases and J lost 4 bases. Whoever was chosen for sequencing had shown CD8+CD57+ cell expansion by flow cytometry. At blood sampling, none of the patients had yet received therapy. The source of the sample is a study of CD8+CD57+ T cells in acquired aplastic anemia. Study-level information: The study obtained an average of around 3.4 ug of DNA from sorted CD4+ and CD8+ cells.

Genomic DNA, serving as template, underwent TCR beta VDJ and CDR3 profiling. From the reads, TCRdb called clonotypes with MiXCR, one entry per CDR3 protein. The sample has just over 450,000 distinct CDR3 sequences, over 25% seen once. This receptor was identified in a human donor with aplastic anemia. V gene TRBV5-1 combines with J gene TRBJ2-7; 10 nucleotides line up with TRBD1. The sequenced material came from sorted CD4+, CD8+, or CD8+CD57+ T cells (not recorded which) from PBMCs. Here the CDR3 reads CASSWGTGEYEQYF. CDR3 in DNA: TGCGCCAGCAGCTGGGGGACAGGGGAATACGAGCAGTACTTC.